Presented here are 7 T cell receptor beta chains from one specimen sequenced in a study of STAT5B mutations in CD4+ large granular lymphocyte leukemia. Assay: immunoSEQ multiplex PCR; the TCRdb copy retains only in-frame clones and omits some. The data contain more than 30,000 clones, approximately 80% of them singletons. The sequenced material came from CD4+ T cells from blood buffy coats. The receptors stem from a human donor in good health.

The chain combines TRBV7-9 with TRBJ2-7, with D hard to call. The germline gives CDR1 SEHNR, CDR2 FQNEAQ (reference sequence). V was shortened by 2 bases and J by 5 bases, with 10 bases between the two germline ends. The CDR3 extends over 13 amino acids. For the CDR3, the DNA is TGTGCCAGCAGCTTACGGGTGCTCGACGAGCAGTACTTC. It is translated as CASSLRVLDEQYF.

The chain recombines TRBV7-9 with TRBJ2-2, with TRBD1 as a possible D gene (6 bases). Trimming left V 2 bases short and J 6 bases short, with 13 bases between. CDR1 is SEHNR, CDR2 FQNEAQ, per germline (reference sequence). This CDR3 has 15 amino acids. The CDR3 reads CASSLQGLEAGELFF. As DNA, the CDR3 is TGTGCCAGCAGCTTACAGGGGCTCGAGGCCGGGGAGCTGTTTTTT.

This clone has just a few counts. V gene TRBV19 combines with J gene TRBJ1-5; possibly TRBD1 for D (5 bases). V was trimmed by 2 bases and J by 7 bases, leaving 12 bases between them. Germline CDR1 LNHDA, CDR2 SQIVND (reference sequence). The length of the CDR3 is 14 residues. CDR3 protein: CASSIRREGQPQHF. The DNA of the CDR3 is TGTGCCAGTAGTATACGCAGGGAGGGACAGCCCCAGCATTTT. Together with reference TRBV19 and TRBJ1-5, the CDR3 gives the full variable domain: DGGITQSPKYLFRKEGQNVTLSCEQNLNHDAMYWYRQDPGQGLRLIYYSQIVNDFQKGDIAEGYSVSREKKESFPLTVTSAQKNPTAFYLCASSIRREGQPQHFGDGTRLSIL.

V gene TRBV29-1 combines with J gene TRBJ2-2, with 7 bases matching TRBD1. The CDR3 is 14 residues long. The germline V gene has CDR1 SQVTM and CDR2 ANQGSEA. Unmatched junction bases numbered 5, after V lost 2 bases and J lost 5 bases. CDR3 amino acids: CSVEPGQNTGELFF. In nucleotides, the CDR3 is TGCAGCGTTGAACCGGGACAGAATACCGGGGAGCTGTTTTTT.

This chain links TRBV5-6 with TRBJ1-1, with 8 bases aligning to TRBD1. The germline V gene encodes CDR1 SGHDT and CDR2 YYEEEE. V was pared by 2 bases and J by 8 bases, with 8 bases of the junction left unmatched. There are 14 residues in the CDR3. The CDR3 DNA reads as TGTGCCAGCAGCTTATACGGTGGACAGGGAGAAGCTTTCTTT. This codes for CASSLYGGQGEAFF. The variable domain in full, with the rest retrieved from reference TRBV5-6 and TRBJ1-1, is DAGVTQSPTHLIKTRGQQVTLRCSPKSGHDTVSWYQQALGQGPQFIFQYYEEEERQRGNFPDRFSGHQFPNYSSELNVNALLLGDSALYLCASSLYGGQGEAFFGQGTRLTVV.

The chain carries TRBV20-1 and TRBJ2-2; either TRBD1 or TRBD2 may supply D (5 bases each). The germline V gene has CDR1 DFQATT and CDR2 SNEGSKA (reference sequence). This CDR3 is 11 amino acids long. V was pared by 3 bases and J by 9 bases, with 8 bases between. CDR3 sequence: CSASGGRELFF. The CDR3 nucleotides read TGCAGTGCTAGTGGGGGAAGGGAGCTGTTTTTT.

The chain has TRBV6-5 and TRBJ1-5, with D perhaps matching TRBD1 (5 bases). Between the trimmed V and J ends, which lost 2 bases and 7 bases, there was a span of 15 bases. Per germline, CDR1 MNHEY and CDR2 SVGAGI. The CDR3 sequence is 15 residues long. Written as DNA, the CDR3 is TGTGCCAGCAGTTACGGCGCAGGGATCGGCCAGCCCCAGCATTTT. Its translation is CASSYGAGIGQPQHF.